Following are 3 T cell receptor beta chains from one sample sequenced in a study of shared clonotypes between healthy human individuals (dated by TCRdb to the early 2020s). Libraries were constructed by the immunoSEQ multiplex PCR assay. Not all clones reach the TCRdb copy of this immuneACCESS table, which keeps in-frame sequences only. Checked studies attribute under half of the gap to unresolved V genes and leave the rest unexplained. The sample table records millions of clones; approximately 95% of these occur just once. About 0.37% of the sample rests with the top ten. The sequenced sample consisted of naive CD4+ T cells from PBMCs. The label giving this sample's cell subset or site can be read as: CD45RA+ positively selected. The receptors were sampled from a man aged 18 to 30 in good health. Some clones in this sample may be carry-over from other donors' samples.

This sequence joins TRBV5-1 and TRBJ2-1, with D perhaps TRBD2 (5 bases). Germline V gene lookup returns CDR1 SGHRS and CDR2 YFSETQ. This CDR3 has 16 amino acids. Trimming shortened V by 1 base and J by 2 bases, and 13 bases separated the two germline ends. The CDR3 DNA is TGCGCCAGCAGCTTGTTATGGGAGAGGACCTACAATGAGCAGTTCTTC. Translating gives CASSLLWERTYNEQFF. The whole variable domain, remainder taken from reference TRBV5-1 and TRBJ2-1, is KAGVTQTPRYLIKTRGQQVTLSCSPISGHRSVSWYQQTPGQGLQFLFEYFSETQRNKGNFPGRFSGRQFSNSRSEMNVSTLELGDSALYLCASSLLWERTYNEQFFGPGTRLTVL.

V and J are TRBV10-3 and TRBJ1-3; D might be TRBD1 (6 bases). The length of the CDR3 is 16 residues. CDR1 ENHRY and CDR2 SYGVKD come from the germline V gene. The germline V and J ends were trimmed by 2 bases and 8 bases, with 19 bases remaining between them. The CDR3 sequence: CAISEPPGGRSDTIYF. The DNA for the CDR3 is TGTGCCATCAGTGAGCCGCCTGGGGGGCGGTCGGACACCATATATTTT.

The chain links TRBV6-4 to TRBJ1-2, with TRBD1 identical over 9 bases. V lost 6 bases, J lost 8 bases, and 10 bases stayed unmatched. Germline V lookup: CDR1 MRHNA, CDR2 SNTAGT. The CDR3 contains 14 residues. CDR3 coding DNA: TGTGCCAGCAGGGTACAACAGGGGGCGGAGGGCTACACCTTC. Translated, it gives CASRVQQGAEGYTF.